This TCR beta chain was sequenced for a study of T-cell reconstitution after alpha-beta-depleted transplantation in children. This clonotype appeared a few times. Preparation of the TCRbeta library involved a method that used unique molecular identifiers. One entry per CDR3 protein results from TCRdb running MiXCR on the PCR reads. The data contain some 490,000 distinct CDR3 sequences, approximately 13% of them singletons. This CDR3 spans 13 amino acids. The ends were cut back, 10 bases at V and 5 bases at J, with 15 bases in the middle. Looked up from germline, CDR1 is MNHEY and CDR2 is SVGEGT. This chain joins TRBV6-2 or TRBV6-3 and TRBJ2-1; no clear D. Sequencing used PBMCs from the stem cell graft donor, obtained from the stem cell graft. This TCR was recovered from a human donor who donated a stem cell graft to a child with combined immunodeficiency. The CDR3 spells CAIAGSTHNEQFF. The CDR3 DNA sequence: TGTGCCATCGCCGGGTCTACCCACAATGAGCAGTTCTTC.